The source of this T cell receptor (beta chain) is a study of CD8+ T cells in alopecia areata. The CDR3 runs 15 residues. The V gene's germline CDR1 is SQVTM and CDR2 ANQGSEA. Trimming shortened V by 4 bases and J by 4 bases, and 17 bases separated the two germline ends. Reverse transcription of extracted RNA yielded cDNA, which provided the sequencing template. The repertoire was sequenced with immunoSEQ multiplex PCR; TCRdb's copy has only in-frame clones and lacks some. This table holds about 130,000 clones, about 56% found once. Treatment in this sample: oral pan-JAK inhibitor, 5-10 mg twice daily. Individuals with alopecia areata gave both lesional scalp punch biopsies and peripheral blood for collection.

The J gene is TRBJ2-1, the V gene TRBV29-1; D perhaps matches TRBD1 (6 bases). The specimen comprised CD8+ T cells sorted from blood, sampled at week 4, from a patient treated with tofacitinib. The sequence derives from a human donor with alopecia areata. The CDR3 loop is CSVAGDRSGYNEQFF. CDR3 sequence (DNA): TGCAGCGTTGCCGGCGACAGGTCCGGGTACAATGAGCAGTTCTTC.